The clone carrying this TCR beta chain was counted many times. Antigen: not known. A marrow graft followed busulfan-fludarabine conditioning, with cyclophosphamide on days +3 and +4. This record belongs to a study of T cells after posttransplantation cyclophosphamide. General observations from the study: TRB overlap between skin or GI tissue T cells and blood was limited.

Produced via immunoSEQ multiplex PCR; TCRdb's table is partial and in-frame only. This sample shows 2,000 or so clones and no singletons; approximately 22% rests with the ten largest. The receptor was isolated from a female patient between 55 and 75 years old who received an allogeneic stem cell transplant from a related donor and was CMV-positive. A share of the T cells may be of graft donor origin. The source material was PBMCs, sampled 86 days after allogeneic stem cell transplant with posttransplant cyclophosphamide.

CDR3 nucleotide sequence: TGTGCCAGCAGCCCAGAGGGGGTCAGGGGGCGCGATGGCTACACCTTC. Encoded protein: CASSPEGVRGRDGYTF. The chain has TRBV7-9 and TRBJ1-2, with 8 bases matching TRBD1. With 5 bases clipped from V and 6 bases from J, the junction kept 14 bases outside the gene matches. CDR3 size: 16 residues. Germline V gene lookup returns CDR1 SEHNR and CDR2 FQNEAQ (reference sequence).